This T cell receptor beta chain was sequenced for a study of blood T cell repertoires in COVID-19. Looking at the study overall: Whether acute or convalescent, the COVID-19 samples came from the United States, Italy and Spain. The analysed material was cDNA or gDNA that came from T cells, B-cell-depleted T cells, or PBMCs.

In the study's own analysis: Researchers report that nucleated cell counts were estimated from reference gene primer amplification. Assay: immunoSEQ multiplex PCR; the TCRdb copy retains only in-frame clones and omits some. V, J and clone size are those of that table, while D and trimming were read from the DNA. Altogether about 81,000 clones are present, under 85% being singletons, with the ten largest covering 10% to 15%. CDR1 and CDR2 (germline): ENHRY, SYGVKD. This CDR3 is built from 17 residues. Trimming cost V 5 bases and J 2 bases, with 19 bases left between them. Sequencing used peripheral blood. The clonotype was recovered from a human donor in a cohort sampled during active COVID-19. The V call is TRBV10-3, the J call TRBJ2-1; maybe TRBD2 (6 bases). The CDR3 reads CAISRLGGPTPYNEQFF. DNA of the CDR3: TGTGCCATCAGTCGACTAGGCGGGCCCACGCCCTACAATGAGCAGTTCTTC.